The 12 T cell receptor beta chains reported below all come from one sample, sequenced in a study of OX40 agonist ivuxolimab in advanced cancers. Clones were read by immunoSEQ multiplex PCR, and TCRdb kept only the in-frame ones, dropping some. The repertoire has 71,000 or so clones, 70% to 90% of them found once; the top ten carry around 1%. This specimen was CD4+ or CD8+ T cells sorted from blood, taken in a trial of the OX40 agonist ivuxolimab. The receptors originated from an adult with an advanced solid tumor such as melanoma, head and neck, liver or kidney cancer.

In its sample, this clone was seen a few times. This chain links TRBV7-7 with TRBJ2-2, with 7 bases lining up with TRBD2. The CDR3 spans 16 residues. CDR1 is SSHAT and CDR2 is FNYEAQ in the germline V gene (reference sequence). V lost 6 bases, J lost 4 bases, and 11 bases stayed unmatched. CDR3 residues: CASSLSGSTGTGELFF. For the CDR3, the DNA is TGTGCCAGCAGTCTTAGCGGGTCCACCGGCACCGGGGAGCTGTTTTTT.

This clone has just one count. The rearrangement joins TRBV6-6 to TRBJ2-6; D remains ambiguous. CDR3 size: 13 residues. Germline V lookup: CDR1 MNHNY, CDR2 SVGAGI (reference sequence). The V end lost 7 bases, the J end lost 1 base, and 5 bases lay between the germline ends. In DNA form, the CDR3 reads TGTGCCAGCATCCAATCTGGGGCCAACGTCCTGACTTTC. It yields the protein CASIQSGANVLTF.

The rearrangement uses TRBV30 and TRBJ2-5; a weak D match, TRBD1 (7 bases). Germline CDR1 is GTSNPN and CDR2 is SVGIG (reference sequence). This CDR3 is 12 amino acids long. Trimming took 8 bases from V and 5 from J, leaving 15 bases between them. CDR3 DNA sequence: TGTGCCGCAGACAGGGAGGTCGAGACCCAGTACTTC. Its protein is CAADREVETQYF.

V is TRBV10-1 and J is TRBJ2-1; D call uncertain. Trimming cost V 3 bases and J 8 bases, with 14 bases left between them. Germline V gene data show CDR1 as WNHNN and CDR2 as SYGVQD (reference sequence). The CDR3 has 14 amino acids. In DNA, the CDR3 is TGCGCCAGCAGTGATTGGTATCCTGGTTATGAGCAGTTCTTC. This codes for CASSDWYPGYEQFF.

This clone was detected once. The chain carries TRBV28 and TRBJ2-7, with TRBD2 identical over 9 bases. The germline V gene encodes CDR1 MDHEN and CDR2 SYDVKM. This CDR3 comprises 15 residues. V gave up 5 bases and J gave up 7 bases; unmatched junction bases: 12. CDR3 sequence (DNA): TGTGCCAGCAGTCGGGGATCTAGCGGGATTTGGGAGCAGTACTTC. Protein: CASSRGSSGIWEQYF. Supplemented by reference TRBV28 and TRBJ2-7, the full variable domain reads DVKVTQSSRYLVKRTGEKVFLECVQDMDHENMFWYRQDPGLGLRLIYFSYDVKMKEKGDIPEGYSVSREKKERFSLILESASTNQTSMYLCASSRGSSGIWEQYFGPGTRLTVT.

The rearrangement joins TRBV7-2 to TRBJ2-4, with 8 nucleotides matching TRBD1. Trimming removed 4 bases from V and 2 bases from J; junction bases left unmatched: 10. Germline V CDR1 and CDR2: SGHTA, FQGNSA. This CDR3 spans 17 amino acids. The CDR3 loop reads CASSSTIGQGSKNIQYF. In DNA, the CDR3 is TGTGCCAGCAGCTCTACCATCGGACAGGGTTCCAAAAACATTCAGTACTTC.

The chain joins TRBV2 to TRBJ2-2, with D possibly TRBD1 on 5 matching bases. This CDR3 is 15 amino acids long. Trimming removed 6 bases from V and 4 bases from J, with 15 bases in between. In germline, CDR1 is SNHLY, CDR2 FYNNEI. CDR3 coding DNA: TGTGCCAGCAGGGGTCAGGGCGTGGGCACCGGGGAGCTGTTTTTT. Its translation: CASRGQGVGTGELFF.

This chain connects TRBV9 to TRBJ2-1; 11 bases are shared with TRBD2. Germline V gene lookup returns CDR1 SGDLS and CDR2 YYNGEE. The CDR3 has 18 amino acids. V was pared by 1 base and J by 0 bases, with 6 bases of the junction left unmatched. DNA for the CDR3: TGTGCCAGCAGCGTAAATAGCGGGAGGGCCCGCTCCTACAATGAGCAGTTCTTC. This translates into CASSVNSGRARSYNEQFF.

This rearrangement joins TRBV18 to TRBJ1-5; 7 nucleotides match TRBD1. Trimming removed 3 bases from V and 7 bases from J; junction bases left unmatched: 6. The CDR3 is 14 residues long. From germline, CDR1 is KGHSH and CDR2 LQKENI. CDR3 DNA: TGTGCCAGCTCACCGGGACAGTTGAGGCAGCCCCAGCATTTT. Its translation is CASSPGQLRQPQHF.

The chain combines TRBV21-1 with TRBJ2-1; TRBD1, the D gene given by the table, was not confirmed from the DNA. TRBV21-1 is a pseudogene locus. The CDR3 is 15 residues long. This chain's CDR3 is CASSFRDRGLNEQFF. CDR3 sequence (DNA): TGTGCCAGCAGCTTTAGGGACAGGGGGCTTAATGAGCAGTTCTTC.

This chain connects TRBV7-9 to TRBJ1-4; no definite D call. This CDR3 is 13 amino acids long. V lost 4 bases, J lost 6 bases, and 9 bases lay in between. Germline CDR1 SEHNR, CDR2 FQNEAQ (reference sequence). Here the CDR3 reads CASSSGLHEKLFF. The CDR3 DNA reads as TGTGCCAGCAGCTCCGGGCTGCATGAAAAACTGTTTTTT.

V usage is TRBV28 and J usage is TRBJ2-7; maybe TRBD1 (6 bases). Looked up from germline, CDR1 is MDHEN and CDR2 is SYDVKM. The CDR3 totals 13 residues. The V end lost 3 bases, the J end lost 3 bases, and 9 bases lay between the germline ends. CDR3 region: CASSLGHFYEQYF. CDR3 DNA sequence: TGTGCCAGCAGTTTGGGACACTTCTACGAGCAGTACTTC.